The source of this TCR beta chain is a study of tumor and adjacent non-tumor tissue in lung cancer. Overall study: Histology: about a dozen adenocarcinoma, a couple of squamous cell carcinoma, 1 small cell lung cancer.

RNA was extracted from bulk tissue without any cell sorting. Between August and November 2014, newly diagnosed, chemotherapy-naive lung cancer patients underwent thoracic surgery in China. Germline values: CDR1 SGHAT, CDR2 FQDESV (reference sequence). This CDR3 has 13 amino acids. V was cut by 4 bases and J by 15 bases, with 19 bases left in between. Three rounds of nested PCR, following a modified ARM-PCR protocol, produced the TCRbeta library. A single record per CDR3 protein comes from TCRdb applying MiXCR to the multiplex PCR reads. The sample consists of tens of thousands of distinct CDR3 sequences, 72% of them appearing once.

The sequencing input was lung tumor tissue. The source of this sequence is a woman aged 40 to 50 with non-small cell lung cancer. The V gene is TRBV11-1, the J gene TRBJ2-1, with D perhaps TRBD1 (5 bases). DNA for the CDR3: TGTGCCAGCAGCTCACAAAGGGGATGGGATCTGTTCTTC. Protein: CASSSQRGWDLFF.